This is a list of T cell receptor beta chains from one sample in a study of TIL therapy for anti-PD-1-resistant metastatic lung cancer. Assay: immunoSEQ multiplex PCR; the TCRdb copy retains only in-frame clones and omits some. The profile shows tens of thousands of clones, about two thirds of them singletons. The specimen was tumor tissue, collected at baseline. The receptors here all came from a person aged 25 to 85 with non-small cell lung cancer. CDR3s include the opening cysteine and the closing phenylalanine or tryptophan. The D gene is left open where the match is weak. Clone size is given for some rows only: seen once, a few or many times, or a class if the clone is expanded.

CDR3: CASSLPGSSYNSPLHF
DNA: TGTGCCAGCAGCCTACCAGGGAGCTCCTATAATTCACCCCTCCACTTT
size: -
J: TRBJ1-6
V: TRBV5-4
D: -

CDR3: CASSEQGHEQYF
DNA: TGTGCCAGCAGTGAACAGGGCCACGAGCAGTACTTC
size: -
J: TRBJ2-7
V: TRBV2
D: -

CDR3: CASSQVRDAPSTF
DNA: TGTGCCAGCAGCCAAGTCCGGGACGCGCCCTCCACCTTC
size: -
J: TRBJ1-2
V: TRBV14
D: -

CDR3: CASSRQGTEKLFF
DNA: TGTGCCAGCAGCCGACAGGGGACTGAAAAACTGTTTTTT
size: -
J: TRBJ1-4
V: TRBV21-1
D: -

CDR3: CASSHSLQGRDEQYF
DNA: TGTGCCAGCAGCCATTCTCTGCAGGGCAGGGACGAGCAGTACTTC
size: few
J: TRBJ2-7
V: TRBV13
D: -

CDR3: CASSEMGTGAYEQYF
DNA: TGTGCCAGCAGTGAAATGGGGACAGGGGCCTACGAGCAGTACTTC
size: -
J: TRBJ2-7
V: TRBV25-1
D: TRBD1

CDR3: CAISESRTGGLGYTF
DNA: TGTGCCATCAGTGAGTCGAGGACAGGGGGCCTTGGCTACACCTTC
size: few
J: TRBJ1-2
V: TRBV10-3
D: TRBD1

CDR3: CASSLGTDTQYF
DNA: TGTGCCAGCAGCCTCGGTACAGATACGCAGTATTTT
size: -
J: TRBJ2-3
V: TRBV11-3
D: -

CDR3: CAINRQGRGYTF
DNA: TGTGCCATCAACCGACAGGGTAGGGGCTACACCTTC
size: -
J: TRBJ1-2
V: TRBV10-3
D: TRBD1

CDR3: CASSTRRTSGSPLHF
DNA: TGTGCCAGTAGTACCCGACGGACAAGTGGTTCACCCCTCCACTTT
size: few
J: TRBJ1-6
V: TRBV19
D: -

CDR3: CASSDQGNTEAFF
DNA: TGTGCCAGCAGTGATCAGGGGAACACTGAAGCTTTCTTT
size: -
J: TRBJ1-1
V: TRBV2
D: -

CDR3: CAWSRQRGAYEQYF
DNA: TGTGCCTGGAGTCGTCAGCGGGGGGCCTACGAGCAGTACTTC
size: -
J: TRBJ2-7
V: TRBV30
D: TRBD2

CDR3: CASSIQGSGANVLTF
DNA: TGTGCCAGCAGTATACAGGGCTCTGGGGCCAACGTCCTGACTTTC
size: few
J: TRBJ2-6
V: TRBV28
D: -

CDR3: CASSKGTGGETQYF
DNA: TGTGCCAGCAGCAAAGGGACAGGGGGAGAGACCCAGTACTTC
size: -
J: TRBJ2-5
V: TRBV11-3
D: TRBD1